These 23 T cell receptor beta chains came from one sample sequenced in a study of T-cell memory formation after mild COVID-19. TCRdb re-analysed the 5' RACE reads in MiXCR, keeping a single row per CDR3 protein. The table has about 140,000 distinct CDR3 sequences, about 5.7% seen once; the top ten hold approximately 2%. Sequencing was carried out using PBMCs or a T cell subset sorted from them (not recorded which). The receptors derive from an adult woman who had mild COVID-19 (a few samples of this study predate the infection). Cell type and time point are not known.

The CDR3 DNA reads TGCGCCAGCAGTCTCGACAACCCGGGGGCATATGGCTACACCTTC. Translating it yields CASSLDNPGAYGYTF. This chain links TRBV5-1 with TRBJ1-2; D possibly corresponds to TRBD1 (6 bases). CDR1 SGHRS and CDR2 YFSETQ come from the germline V gene. The CDR3 is made up of 15 amino acids. Trimming left V 5 bases short and J 5 bases short, with 19 bases between.

The rearrangement uses TRBV20-1 and TRBJ1-6; D gene unclear. V was shortened by 0 bases and J by 7 bases, with 16 bases between the two germline ends. The CDR3 sequence is 16 residues long. CDR1 is DFQATT and CDR2 is SNEGSKA in the germline V gene (reference sequence). The CDR3 reads CSARDPWERENSPLHF. The CDR3 DNA reads TGCAGTGCTAGAGATCCGTGGGAAAGGGAAAATTCACCCCTCCACTTT.

This clonotype was found a few times. This chain uses TRBV20-1 with TRBJ2-3; 8 bases are shared with TRBD1. Trimming removed 3 bases from V and 0 bases from J; junction bases left unmatched: 2. The CDR3 totals 14 residues. The V gene's germline CDR1 is DFQATT and CDR2 SNEGSKA (reference sequence). CDR3 bases: TGCAGTGCTAGGCGACAGGGGAGCACAGATACGCAGTATTTT. This codes for CSARRQGSTDTQYF.

This chain joins TRBV12-3 or TRBV12-4 and TRBJ1-1; TRBD1 might be the D (5 bases). This CDR3 spans 14 amino acids. Between the trimmed V and J ends, which lost 2 bases and 5 bases, there was a span of 12 bases. The CDR3 DNA follows: TGTGCCAGCAGTTTAAGGGCAGGGTGGACTGAAGCTTTCTTT. Translating gives CASSLRAGWTEAFF.

This clonotype has just a few counts. J is TRBJ1-4 and V is TRBV5-1, with D tentatively TRBD1 (6 bases). This CDR3 contains 16 residues. The germline V and J ends were trimmed by 2 bases and 0 bases, with 11 bases remaining between them. The germline gives CDR1 SGHRS, CDR2 YFSETQ. This CDR3 reads CASSFLRGTTNEKLFF. The CDR3 DNA reads as TGCGCCAGCAGCTTCTTGAGGGGGACAACTAATGAAAAACTGTTTTTT.

The chain recombines TRBV24-1 with TRBJ2-5; D gene uncertain. The CDR3 spans 13 residues. Looked up from germline, CDR1 is KGHDR and CDR2 is SFDVKD. V was clipped by 5 bases and J by 4 bases, with 10 bases between them. CDR3 in amino acids: CATSGWVGETQYF. In DNA, the CDR3 is TGTGCCACCAGTGGCTGGGTCGGAGAGACCCAGTACTTC.

V and J are TRBV3-1 and TRBJ1-2; D remains unclear. With 0 bases removed from V and 4 bases from J, the gap between germline ends came to 6 bases. The germline gives CDR1 LGHDT, CDR2 YNNKEL (reference sequence). The CDR3 is made up of 13 amino acids. In nucleotides, the CDR3 is TGTGCCAGCAGCCAAGATTTTGCCTATGGCTACACCTTC. Amino acid sequence: CASSQDFAYGYTF.

CDR3 sequence: CSASDSAGLTYEQYF. The DNA of the CDR3 is TGCAGTGCTAGCGACTCCGCAGGCCTCACCTACGAGCAGTACTTC. The chain has TRBV20-1 and TRBJ2-7, with unresolved D. Deletions cut 3 bases from V and 2 bases from J, with 17 bases between. Looked up from germline, CDR1 is DFQATT and CDR2 is SNEGSKA (reference sequence). The CDR3 is made up of 15 amino acids.

In its sample, this clonotype was seen many times. J is TRBJ2-7 and V is TRBV6-6; D assignment may be TRBD1 or TRBD2 (6 bases each). Looked up from germline, CDR1 is MNHNY and CDR2 is SVGAGI (reference sequence). Trimming left V 2 bases short and J 4 bases short, with 21 bases between. The CDR3 totals 17 residues. This CDR3 is CASSYLPGAISRYEQYF. In nucleotides, the CDR3 is TGTGCCAGCAGTTACCTCCCGGGGGCTATCTCTAGATACGAGCAGTACTTC.

This clonotype was recorded at least ten times. The V gene is TRBV5-5, the J gene TRBJ2-1, with 15 bases that match TRBD2. V was clipped by 3 bases and J by 6 bases; unmatched bases: 13. Germline CDR1 reads SGHKS; CDR2 reads YYEKEE (reference sequence). This CDR3 has 19 amino acids. CDR3: CASSSAGTSGRQGFNEQFF. The CDR3 DNA sequence: TGTGCCAGCAGCTCCGCCGGGACTAGCGGGAGGCAAGGATTCAATGAGCAGTTCTTC.

The chain uses TRBV6-5 and TRBJ1-1, with D hard to call. The CDR3 spans 15 residues. Per the germline V gene, CDR1 is MNHEY and CDR2 is SVGAGI. Trimming took 3 bases from V and 3 from J, leaving 14 bases between them. Written as DNA, the CDR3 is TGTGCCAGCAGTTATCGGGTTATTGCGGACACTGAAGCTTTCTTT. This codes for CASSYRVIADTEAFF.

The chain is built from TRBV29-1 and TRBJ1-3; D gene unclear. CDR1 and CDR2 from the germline V gene are SQVTM and ANQGSEA. The length of the CDR3 is 11 residues. As DNA, the CDR3 is TGCAGTGGTTCGTGGGGAAACACCATATATTTT. This encodes CSGSWGNTIYF.

This clonotype was detected only a few times. The CDR3: CAWSLRQVGYTF. In nucleotides, the CDR3 is TGTGCCTGGAGCTTACGACAGGTCGGGTACACCTTC. The V gene is TRBV30, the J gene TRBJ1-2; the D gene is possibly TRBD1 (6 bases). Germline CDR1 is GTSNPN and CDR2 is SVGIG (reference sequence). V lost 3 bases to trimming and J lost 11 bases, with 16 bases between them. This CDR3 contains 12 residues.

This chain uses TRBV6-2 or TRBV6-3 with TRBJ2-7; D is perhaps TRBD2 (6 bases). The CDR3 covers 13 residues. Germline CDR1 MNHEY, CDR2 SVGEGT. V lost 6 bases and J 3 bases, leaving 12 bases between the germline ends. CDR3 sequence reads: CASRRDSNYEQYF. Written as DNA, the CDR3 is TGTGCCAGCAGGCGGGACTCTAACTACGAGCAGTACTTC.

V and J are TRBV2 and TRBJ2-7, with D unclear. The CDR3 sequence is 12 residues long. Trimming stripped 7 bases from V and 2 bases from J, with 9 bases between. The germline V gene has CDR1 SNHLY and CDR2 FYNNEI. This chain's CDR3 is CASKDATYEQYF. The CDR3 nucleotides are TGTGCCAGCAAGGACGCGACCTACGAGCAGTACTTC.

This clonotype has a count of ten or more. The J gene is TRBJ2-7, the V gene TRBV12-3 or TRBV12-4; 7 bases fit TRBD2. The length of the CDR3 is 15 residues. V lost 5 bases to trimming and J lost 4 bases; unmatched junction nucleotides: 11. DNA of the CDR3: TGTGCCAGCAGTCCACGTAGACTAGCAGGGTACGAGCAGTACTTC. Its protein product is CASSPRRLAGYEQYF.

This clonotype occurred a few times. The chain has TRBV5-1 and TRBJ2-5; no clear D gene. CDR1 is SGHRS, CDR2 YFSETQ, per germline. Trimming stripped 3 bases from V and 0 bases from J, with 3 bases between. The CDR3 runs 12 residues. The CDR3 reads CASSYNQETQYF. DNA for the CDR3: TGCGCCAGCAGCTACAACCAAGAGACCCAGTACTTC.

This clonotype was seen repeatedly, ten times or more. The chain joins TRBV4-3 to TRBJ2-7; D is unresolved. V lost 0 bases and J 1 base, leaving 7 bases between the germline ends. Germline lookup yields CDR1 LGHNA and CDR2 YSLEER. The CDR3 spans 14 residues. The CDR3 here is CASSQDRSSYEQYF. CDR3 coding DNA: TGCGCCAGCAGCCAAGACAGGAGTTCCTACGAGCAGTACTTC.

The V call is TRBV4-3, the J call TRBJ2-3; D is unclear. Germline V gene sequence: CDR1 LGHNA, CDR2 YSLEER. The V and J ends lost 0 bases and 5 bases respectively, with 9 bases between them. CDR3 length: 14 amino acids. The CDR3 spells CASSQEGKLDTQYF. The CDR3 DNA reads as TGCGCCAGCAGCCAAGAGGGGAAGCTAGATACGCAGTATTTT.

This clonotype has at least ten counts. The V call is TRBV7-2, the J call TRBJ2-7; 10 positions match TRBD2. This CDR3 spans 16 amino acids. The germline gives CDR1 SGHTA, CDR2 FQGNSA. The J segment lost 6 bases and the V segment lost 3 bases, leaving 11 bases of the junction unmatched. CDR3 sequence (DNA): TGTGCCAGCAGCTTGACGGGAGCGGGAGGGCCAGCCGAGCAGTACTTC. Its protein product is CASSLTGAGGPAEQYF. The full variable domain, its missing parts supplied by reference TRBV7-2 and TRBJ2-7, is GAGVSQSPSNKVTEKGKDVELRCDPISGHTALYWYRQSLGQGLEFLIYFQGNSAPDKSGLPSDRFSAERTGGSVSTLTIQRTQQEDSAVYLCASSLTGAGGPAEQYFGPGTRLTVT.

This clonotype showed up many times. The genes are TRBV3-1 and TRBJ2-3; TRBD1 aligns across 7 bases. The CDR3 has 15 residues. Germline trimming cut 5 bases from V and 0 bases from J; bases unmatched to any gene: 5. Germline CDR1 is LGHDT and CDR2 is YNNKEL (reference sequence). Here the CDR3 reads CASSYRQGSTDTQYF. CDR3 sequence (DNA): TGTGCCAGCAGCTATCGACAGGGAAGCACAGATACGCAGTATTTT.

This clonotype was detected many times. A junction end diverges from the germline sequence, so it may reflect a read error. The chain carries TRBV4-1 and TRBJ2-6, with D perhaps assigned TRBD1 or TRBD2 (5 bases each). The germline CDR1 and CDR2 sequences are MGHRA and YSYEKL. The length of the CDR3 is 18 residues. CDR3 loop: CASRQVGTVLSGANVLTF. In nucleotides, the CDR3 is TGCGCCAGCAGACAAGTCGGGACGGTACTCTCTGGGGCCAACGTCCTGACTTTC.

The chain carries TRBV5-1 and TRBJ1-6, with TRBD1 matching over 9 bases. CDR3 length equals 15 residues. Per the germline V gene, CDR1 is SGHRS and CDR2 is YFSETQ. The V gene end was trimmed by 3 bases and the J gene end by 7 bases; junction bases not matched to a gene: 5. The CDR3 nucleotides are TGCGCCAGCAGCTCCGGGGACAGGGCGAATTCACCCCTCCACTTT. Amino acid sequence: CASSSGDRANSPLHF.